One sample yielded the 11 T cell receptor beta chains listed below, sequenced in a study of beta chain features in type 1 diabetes. The whole isolated RNA underwent reverse transcription, so sequencing captured expressed TCRB transcripts. The data were produced by immunoSEQ multiplex PCR, yet TCRdb's version contains in-frame clones alone and is incomplete. The data show about half a million clones, around 30% seen once. The specimen was naive CD4+ T cells from blood. These receptors all come from a man younger than 30 in good health.

Only a few counts were recorded for this clone. The gene calls are TRBV4-1 and TRBJ2-3; 9 positions agree with TRBD2. The ends lost 2 bases at V and 0 bases at J; junction bases unmatched: 9. Germline CDR1 is MGHRA and CDR2 is YSYEKL. This CDR3 comprises 18 residues. The CDR3 region has the DNA TGCGCCAGCAGCCAAATACGCGGACTAGCGCCAAGCACAGATACGCAGTATTTT. Translating gives CASSQIRGLAPSTDTQYF.

This chain connects TRBV29-1 to TRBJ1-2; a possible D gene is TRBD1 (5 bases). Trimming pared 3 bases from V and 4 bases from J, leaving 15 bases between. Germline CDR1 is SQVTM and CDR2 is ANQGSEA. The CDR3 totals 14 residues. The CDR3 sequence: CSVDPGTDVYGYTF. CDR3 bases: TGCAGCGTTGATCCCGGGACGGACGTCTATGGCTACACCTTC.

The rearrangement links TRBV7-9 to TRBJ2-5; D is uncertain. CDR1 SEHNR and CDR2 FQNEAQ come from the germline V gene (reference sequence). The CDR3 sequence is 15 residues long. V shed 5 bases and J shed 1 base, with 14 bases lying between them. This chain's CDR3 is CASSTAAASQETQYF. CDR3 nucleotides: TGTGCCAGCAGCACAGCAGCAGCGTCCCAAGAGACCCAGTACTTC.

The rearrangement uses TRBV29-1 and TRBJ2-3; 8 bases align to TRBD1. Germline V gene data show CDR1 as SQVTM and CDR2 as ANQGSEA. The CDR3 has 15 amino acids. V was clipped by 6 bases and J by 4 bases; unmatched bases: 12. CDR3 in amino acids: CSVGPRTGRSDTQYF. CDR3 DNA: TGCAGCGTCGGTCCTAGGACAGGGCGGTCAGATACGCAGTATTTT.

The chain employs TRBV30 and TRBJ1-5; 11 nucleotides line up with TRBD1. CDR1 and CDR2 (germline): GTSNPN, SVGIG (reference sequence). J lost 4 bases, V lost 2 bases, and 4 bases had no gene match. This CDR3 comprises 15 residues. The CDR3 reads CAWSLRDRGNQPQHF. For the CDR3, the DNA is TGTGCCTGGAGTCTCCGGGACAGGGGGAATCAGCCCCAGCATTTT.

In this sample, this clone turned up a few times. The chain joins TRBV7-2 to TRBJ2-1; D is ambiguous. Per germline, CDR1 SGHTA and CDR2 FQGNSA. This CDR3 is built from 13 residues. V dropped 1 base and J dropped 10 bases, with 11 bases sitting between them. The chain's CDR3 is CASSLVRQYEQFF. The DNA for the CDR3 is TGTGCCAGCAGCTTAGTTCGCCAGTACGAGCAGTTCTTC. The whole variable domain, remainder taken from reference TRBV7-2 and TRBJ2-1, is GAGVSQSPSNKVTEKGKDVELRCDPISGHTALYWYRQSLGQGLEFLIYFQGNSAPDKSGLPSDRFSAERTGGSVSTLTIQRTQQEDSAVYLCASSLVRQYEQFFGPGTRLTVL.

This chain joins TRBV15 and TRBJ2-3, with D possibly being TRBD2 (5 bases). Per germline, CDR1 LNHNV and CDR2 YYDKDF (reference sequence). Trimming cost V 3 bases and J 6 bases, with 13 bases left between them. The CDR3 runs to 14 residues. CDR3 sequence (DNA): TGTGCCACCAGCAGTGGGAGTCTTCCGGATACGCAGTATTTT. This codes for CATSSGSLPDTQYF.

V gene TRBV7-8 combines with J gene TRBJ2-1, with 7 bases lining up with TRBD2. The CDR3 is 13 residues long. CDR1 is SGHVS, CDR2 FQNEAQ, per germline. Unmatched junction bases numbered 0, after V lost 3 bases and J lost 4 bases. CDR3 sequence: CASSFGRYNEQFF. The CDR3 DNA reads as TGTGCCAGCAGCTTCGGGAGGTACAATGAGCAGTTCTTC.

V is TRBV9 and J is TRBJ1-5, with D unresolved. The germline CDR1 and CDR2 sequences are SGDLS and YYNGEE. With 3 bases removed from V and 0 bases from J, the gap between germline ends came to 7 bases. The CDR3 consists of 14 residues. CDR3 nucleotides: TGTGCCAGCAGCGACAGATATAGCAATCAGCCCCAGCATTTT. Translated: CASSDRYSNQPQHF.

This clone was counted between two and nine times. This chain connects TRBV29-1 to TRBJ2-3; 11 bases align to TRBD2. V shed 4 bases and J 6 bases; nucleotides not matched to a gene: 6. The germline V gene has CDR1 SQVTM and CDR2 ANQGSEA. CDR3 length: 14 residues. The CDR3, as DNA: TGCAGCGTTGGGGTAGCGGGAGGGTCCGATACGCAGTATTTT. Translated: CSVGVAGGSDTQYF.

The gene calls are TRBV18 and TRBJ2-3; possible D gene TRBD1, 6 bases. This CDR3 comprises 14 residues. V lost 3 bases and J lost 2, with 9 bases in between. Germline V gene data show CDR1 as KGHSH and CDR2 as LQKENI. The chain's CDR3 is CASSPWTDTDTQYF. As DNA, the CDR3 is TGTGCCAGCTCACCTTGGACAGACACAGATACGCAGTATTTT.